This is a list of T cell receptor beta chains from one sample in a study of blood T cell repertoires in COVID-19. Clones were read by immunoSEQ multiplex PCR, and TCRdb kept only the in-frame ones, dropping some. Here the sample spans about 200,000 clones, around nine tenths being singletons. Sequenced sample: peripheral blood. The receptors were gathered from a man between 18 and 35 years old with active or convalescent COVID-19. Both conserved end residues are part of each CDR3. D genes are given only for firm matches. Clone size is stated in some rows and not others, as once, few, many or a class when expanded.

abundance | len | j_gene | d_gene | v_gene | CDR3aa | CDR3nt
NA | 14 | TRBJ1-2 | TRBD1 | TRBV19 | CASSHRGLTYGYTF | TGTGCCAGTAGCCACAGGGGGCTAACGTATGGCTACACCTTC
NA | 17 | TRBJ2-1 | TRBD2 | TRBV3-1/TRBV3-2 | CASSRSGLAGGDNEQFF | TGTGCCAGCAGCCGTTCTGGACTAGCGGGGGGGGACAATGAGCAGTTCTTC
NA | 14 | TRBJ1-5 | NA | TRBV7-2 | CASTFNTAGQPQHF | TGTGCCAGCACCTTTAACACAGCCGGACAGCCCCAGCATTTT
few | 15 | TRBJ1-2 | NA | TRBV5-1 | CASSLAQQGKYGYTF | TGCGCCAGCAGCTTGGCCCAACAGGGAAAATATGGCTACACCTTC
NA | 16 | TRBJ2-7 | TRBD1 | TRBV7-6 | CASSLGHRGLSDEQYF | TGTGCCAGCAGCTTAGGGCACAGGGGGCTCTCAGACGAGCAGTACTTC
NA | 12 | TRBJ2-7 | NA | TRBV2 | CASNPTPYEQYF | TGTGCCAGCAATCCGACACCCTACGAGCAGTACTTC
once | 16 | TRBJ2-3 | TRBD2 | TRBV6-6 | CASSGGSPGGTDTQYF | TGTGCCAGCAGCGGGGGGTCTCCCGGGGGCACAGATACGCAGTATTTT
NA | 17 | TRBJ1-6 | TRBD1 | TRBV11-2 | CASSTRTGSSYNSPLHF | TGTGCCAGCAGCACACGGACAGGGAGCTCCTATAATTCACCCCTCCACTTT
once | 16 | TRBJ2-1 | TRBD2 | TRBV12-5 | CASSNQLAGGVYEQFF | TGTGCTAGTTCCAACCAGCTAGCGGGGGGGGTATATGAGCAGTTCTTC
NA | 13 | TRBJ1-5 | TRBD1 | TRBV30 | CAWSPGGNQPQHF | TGTGCCTGGAGCCCAGGGGGTAATCAGCCCCAGCATTTT
NA | 15 | TRBJ1-1 | NA | TRBV4-2 | CASSQKTGTNTEAFF | TGTGCCAGCAGCCAGAAAACAGGGACGAACACTGAAGCTTTCTTT
NA | 15 | TRBJ2-1 | NA | TRBV6-1 | CASSEGGSTYNEQFF | TGTGCCAGCAGTGAAGGGGGCAGTACCTACAATGAGCAGTTCTTC
NA | 14 | TRBJ2-3 | NA | TRBV6-5 | CASSSPGLADTQYF | TGTGCCAGCAGTTCCCCCGGACTTGCAGATACGCAGTATTTT
NA | 17 | TRBJ1-3 | NA | TRBV9 | CASSPSPRTASGNTIYF | TGTGCCAGCAGCCCCTCTCCCAGGACAGCCTCTGGAAACACCATATATTTT
NA | 15 | TRBJ2-2 | NA | TRBV6-5 | CASSYRGSRTGELFF | TGTGCCAGCAGTTACAGGGGCAGTAGGACCGGGGAGCTGTTTTTT
NA | 15 | TRBJ2-7 | NA | TRBV7-6 | CASSLALGPSYEQYF | TGTGCCAGCAGCTTAGCGCTGGGCCCCTCCTACGAGCAGTACTTC
once | 16 | TRBJ1-4 | NA | TRBV12-2 | CASRLSAPPKSEKLFF | TGTGCAAGTCGCTTATCCGCCCCGCCGAAGAGTGAAAAACTGTTTTTT
NA | 15 | TRBJ2-2 | NA | TRBV9 | CASSTTGQNTGELFF | TGTGCCAGCAGCACGACGGGACAAAACACCGGGGAGCTGTTTTTT
NA | 13 | TRBJ1-2 | NA | TRBV28 | CASSLRLGDGYTF | TGTGCCAGCAGTTTGCGGTTGGGTGATGGCTACACCTTC
once | 15 | TRBJ2-3 | NA | TRBV7-2 | CASSLDLSGLNTQYF | TGTGCCAGCAGCTTAGATTTATCGGGGTTGAATACGCAGTATTTT
NA | 15 | TRBJ1-4 | TRBD1 | TRBV24-1 | CATSYPTGPNEKLFF | TGTGCCACCAGTTACCCGACAGGGCCTAATGAAAAACTGTTTTTT
NA | 15 | TRBJ1-4 | NA | TRBV5-6 | CASSLGPGTNEKLFF | TGTGCCAGCAGCTTGGGCCCGGGAACTAATGAAAAACTGTTTTTT
NA | 12 | TRBJ1-2 | TRBD1 | TRBV27 | CASSATGAGYTF | TGTGCCAGCAGTGCGACAGGGGCTGGCTACACCTTC
NA | 13 | TRBJ2-7 | NA | TRBV7-3 | CASSTSPSDEQYF | TGTGCCAGCAGCACATCCCCTAGCGACGAGCAGTACTTC
NA | 15 | TRBJ1-6 | TRBD1 | TRBV7-9 | CASSLAQGEDSPLHF | TGTGCCAGCAGCTTAGCTCAGGGGGAGGATTCACCCCTCCACTTT
NA | 14 | TRBJ2-3 | NA | TRBV30 | CAWGGTVVADTQYF | TGTGCCTGGGGGGGGACAGTGGTCGCAGATACGCAGTATTTT
NA | 16 | TRBJ2-7 | TRBD2 | TRBV9 | CASSVDPSGGSYEQYF | TGTGCCAGCAGCGTAGATCCGTCGGGAGGTTCCTACGAGCAGTACTTC
NA | 15 | TRBJ2-1 | TRBD2 | TRBV11-2 | CASSLQGLAGNEQFF | TGTGCCAGCAGCTTACAGGGACTAGCGGGCAATGAGCAGTTCTTC
NA | 18 | TRBJ2-6 | NA | TRBV6-2/TRBV6-3 | CASSSRLGRSSGANVLTF | TGTGCCAGCAGTTCAAGACTAGGAAGAAGCTCTGGGGCCAACGTCCTGACTTTC
NA | 16 | TRBJ2-3 | TRBD2 | TRBV7-2 | CASSPRLAGSTDTQYF | TGTGCCAGCAGCCCGCGACTAGCGGGTAGCACAGATACGCAGTATTTT
once | 15 | TRBJ1-6 | TRBD1 | TRBV7-9 | CASSLARGNNSPLHF | TGTGCCAGCAGCTTAGCCAGGGGGAATAATTCACCCCTCCACTTT
NA | 12 | TRBJ2-1 | NA | TRBV19 | CASSISYNEQFF | TGTGCCAGTAGTATCTCGTACAATGAGCAGTTCTTC
NA | 12 | TRBJ1-3 | TRBD1 | TRBV19 | CASWDRGYTIYF | TGTGCCAGCTGGGACAGGGGATACACCATATATTTT
NA | 15 | TRBJ2-1 | TRBD2 | TRBV7-9 | CASSRGRETYNEQFF | TGTGCCAGCAGCCGCGGGAGAGAGACCTACAATGAGCAGTTCTTC
once | 14 | TRBJ1-6 | TRBD1 | TRBV6-6 | CASSRGQDNSPLHF | TGTGCCAGCAGCAGGGGACAGGATAATTCACCCCTCCACTTT
NA | 17 | TRBJ2-5 | TRBD1 | TRBV15 | CATSRRGQGRKEETQYF | TGTGCCACCAGCAGACGAGGACAGGGGAGAAAGGAAGAGACCCAGTACTTC
NA | 15 | TRBJ2-1 | TRBD2 | TRBV11-3 | CASSLGLAGRNEQFF | TGTGCCAGCAGCTTAGGCCTAGCGGGGAGAAATGAGCAGTTCTTC
once | 16 | TRBJ2-1 | TRBD2 | TRBV5-1 | CASSLGVSGSVDEQFF | TGCGCCAGCAGCTTGGGGGTTAGCGGGAGTGTCGATGAGCAGTTCTTC
NA | 19 | TRBJ2-3 | NA | TRBV1 | CTSSPMGLAGGPGSDTQYF | TGCACCAGCAGCCCCATGGGGCTAGCGGGAGGGCCGGGGTCAGATACGCAGTATTTT
NA | 12 | TRBJ1-2 | NA | TRBV20-1 | CSASSGLGPHTF | TGCAGTGCTAGTTCTGGGCTGGGGCCCCACACCTTC
NA | 11 | TRBJ2-1 | NA | TRBV24-1 | CATSGANEQFF | TGTGCCACCAGTGGGGCAAATGAGCAGTTCTTC
NA | 14 | TRBJ1-2 | TRBD1 | TRBV29-1 | CSVETGGRGDGYTF | TGCAGCGTTGAGACAGGGGGGCGGGGGGATGGCTACACCTTC
NA | 16 | TRBJ2-1 | TRBD2 | TRBV7-2 | CASSLFSGSSYNEQFF | TGTGCCAGCAGCTTATTTAGCGGGAGCTCGTACAATGAGCAGTTCTTC
NA | 16 | TRBJ1-3 | NA | TRBV6-6 | CASSYDSGGSGNTIYF | TGTGCCAGCAGTTACGACTCCGGGGGCTCTGGAAACACCATATATTTT
NA | 17 | TRBJ2-2 | NA | TRBV2 | CASRNTGYRGGGRELFF | TGTGCCAGCAGGAATACAGGGTATCGGGGCGGAGGCCGGGAGCTGTTTTTT
NA | 14 | TRBJ2-7 | TRBD2 | TRBV3-1/TRBV3-2 | CASSPSGSSYEQYF | TGTGCCAGCAGCCCTAGCGGGAGCTCCTACGAGCAGTACTTC
NA | 15 | TRBJ1-1 | NA | TRBV7-8 | CASSLAVIANTEAFF | TGTGCCAGCAGCTTAGCGGTTATAGCGAACACTGAAGCTTTCTTT
NA | 14 | TRBJ1-1 | NA | TRBV3-1/TRBV3-2 | CASSHRVRNTEAFF | TGTGCCAGCAGCCACCGGGTGAGGAACACTGAAGCTTTCTTT